This TCR beta chain was recorded in a study of regulatory T cells in long-lasting Graves disease. CDR3 size: 15 residues. Germline assignment: CDR1 MNHNS and CDR2 SASEGT. Trimming took 6 bases from V and 14 from J, leaving 25 bases between them. Investigators prepared the TCR beta libraries by applying iRepertoire HTBI primers and Arm-PCR of CDR3 regions. MiXCR, run by TCRdb on the multiplex PCR reads, gives a single entry per CDR3 protein. The table lists 300,000 to 400,000 distinct CDR3 sequences, around a sixth of them singletons. As to time point: newly diagnosed GD, antithyroid drugs for less than 3 months. There was RNA extracted from PBMCs, and the TCR library was made from it.

The sequenced sample was peripheral blood mononuclear cells (PBMCs), obtained at new diagnosis, from a patient treated with antithyroid drugs. V and J are TRBV6-1 and TRBJ2-2; D assignment may be TRBD1 or TRBD2 (5 bases each). The origin of this receptor is a female donor with Graves disease. CDR3 sequence (DNA): TGTGCCAGCAGCCCCCGGGGCGTAAAATGGCCGGTCCTGTTTTTT. As protein: CASSPRGVKWPVLFF.